This T cell receptor beta chain was identified during a study of T-cell reconstitution after alpha-beta-depleted transplantation in children. Findings of the study overall: Day-60 TCRbeta diversity that was high in some patients was derived from surviving recipient T cells and thymic progenitors.

This clonotype was counted at least ten times. Its antigen is still unknown. During its preparation, the TCRbeta library received unique molecular identifiers. TCRdb passed the PCR reads through MiXCR, listing each CDR3 protein once. The sample contains a few hundred thousand distinct CDR3 sequences, more than 20% of which appear only once. The CDR3 runs 17 residues. With 6 bases removed from V and 6 bases from J, the gap between germline ends came to 27 bases. Germline assignment: CDR1 MDHEN and CDR2 SYDVKM. This specimen was PBMCs, mostly from graft donor cells, taken 360 days after TCRalphabeta/CD19-depleted stem cell transplant. The chain couples TRBV28 to TRBJ2-7; a possible D gene is TRBD1 (5 bases). This clonotype originated in a female patient aged 2-9 years who had a stem cell transplant for congenital amegakaryocytic thrombocytopenia, so the T cells may come from the graft donor. DNA of the CDR3: TGTGCCAGCAGGAAGGGGTCCACCAGCACACTGCGACTCGAGCAGTACTTC. This encodes CASRKGSTSTLRLEQYF.